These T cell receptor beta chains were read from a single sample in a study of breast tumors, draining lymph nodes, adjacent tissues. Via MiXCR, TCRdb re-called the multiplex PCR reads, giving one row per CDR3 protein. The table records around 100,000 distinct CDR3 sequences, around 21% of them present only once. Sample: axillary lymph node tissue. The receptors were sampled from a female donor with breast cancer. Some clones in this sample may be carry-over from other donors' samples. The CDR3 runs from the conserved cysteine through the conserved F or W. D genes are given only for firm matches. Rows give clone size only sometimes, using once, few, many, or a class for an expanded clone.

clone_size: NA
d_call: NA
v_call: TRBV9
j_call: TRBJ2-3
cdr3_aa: CASSDAGTPVHTQYF
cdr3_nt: TGTGCCAGCAGCGACGCCGGGACGCCCGTGCATACGCAGTATTTT

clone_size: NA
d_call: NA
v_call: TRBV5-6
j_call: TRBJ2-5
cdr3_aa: CASSSFNPGQERETQYF
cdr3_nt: TGTGCCAGCAGCTCGTTCAATCCGGGACAAGAAAGAGAGACCCAGTACTTC

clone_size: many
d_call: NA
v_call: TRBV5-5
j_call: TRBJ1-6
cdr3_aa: CASSLSSSYNSPLHF
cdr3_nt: TGTGCCAGCAGCTTATCGAGCTCCTATAATTCACCCCTCCACTTT

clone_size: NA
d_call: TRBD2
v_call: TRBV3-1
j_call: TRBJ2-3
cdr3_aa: CASSQLAGEADTQYF
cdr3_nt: TGTGCCAGCAGCCAACTAGCGGGAGAGGCAGATACGCAGTATTTT

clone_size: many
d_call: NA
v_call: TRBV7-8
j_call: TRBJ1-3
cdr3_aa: CASSSRAYPGNTIYF
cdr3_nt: TGTGCCAGCAGCTCGCGGGCCTACCCGGGAAACACCATATATTTT

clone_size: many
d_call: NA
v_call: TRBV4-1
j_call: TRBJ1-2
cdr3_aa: CASSPNNYGYTF
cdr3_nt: TGCGCCAGCAGCCCAAATAACTATGGCTACACCTTC

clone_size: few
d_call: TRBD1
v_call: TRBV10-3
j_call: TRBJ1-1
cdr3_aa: CAIRGQGAGAEAFF
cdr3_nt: TGTGCCATCAGGGGACAGGGGGCGGGCGCTGAAGCTTTCTTT

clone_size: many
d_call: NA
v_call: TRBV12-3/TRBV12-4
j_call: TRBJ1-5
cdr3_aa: CASSVALRGQPQHF
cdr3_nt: TGTGCCAGCAGTGTAGCTCTAAGGGGTCAGCCCCAGCATTTT

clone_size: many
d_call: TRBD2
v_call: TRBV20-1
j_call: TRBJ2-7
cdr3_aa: CSATPSSGRSHEQYF
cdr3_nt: TGCAGTGCTACCCCTTCTAGCGGGAGATCCCACGAGCAGTACTTC

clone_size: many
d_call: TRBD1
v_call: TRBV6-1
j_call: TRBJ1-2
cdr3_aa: CASRTGQTFGYTF
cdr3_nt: TGTGCCAGCAGGACGGGACAGACTTTTGGCTACACCTTC

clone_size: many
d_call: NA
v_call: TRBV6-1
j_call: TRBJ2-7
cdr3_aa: CASALYEQYF
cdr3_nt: TGTGCCAGCGCCCTGTACGAGCAGTACTTC

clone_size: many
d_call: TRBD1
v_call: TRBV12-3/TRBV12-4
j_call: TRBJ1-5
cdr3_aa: CASSGQGLSNQPQHF
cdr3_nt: TGTGCCAGCAGTGGACAGGGTCTTAGCAATCAGCCCCAGCATTTT

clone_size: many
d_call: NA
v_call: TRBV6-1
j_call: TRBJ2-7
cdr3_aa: CASSELGPWEQYF
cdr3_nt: TGTGCCAGCAGTGAATTGGGCCCCTGGGAGCAGTACTTC

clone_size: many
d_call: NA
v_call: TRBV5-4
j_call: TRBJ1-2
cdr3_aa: CASLGGGPSGYTF
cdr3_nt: TGTGCCAGCTTAGGTGGGGGGCCCTCCGGCTACACCTTC

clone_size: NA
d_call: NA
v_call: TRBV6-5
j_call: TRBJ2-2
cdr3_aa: CASSPQRGGGGRRSGELFF
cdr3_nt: TGTGCCAGCAGCCCACAACGGGGCGGAGGCGGAAGGCGGAGCGGGGAGCTGTTTTTT

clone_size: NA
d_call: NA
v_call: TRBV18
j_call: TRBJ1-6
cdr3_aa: CASSPRQARDSPLHF
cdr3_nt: TGTGCCAGCTCACCTCGACAGGCGAGGGATTCACCCCTCCACTTT

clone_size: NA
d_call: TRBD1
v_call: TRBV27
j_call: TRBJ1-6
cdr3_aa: CASRGQGSLFHNSPLHF
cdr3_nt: TGTGCCAGCAGAGGACAGGGTAGTTTATTCCATAATTCACCCCTCCACTTT

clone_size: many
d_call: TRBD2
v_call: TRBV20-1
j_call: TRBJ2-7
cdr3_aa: CSASGLAETYEQYF
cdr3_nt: TGCAGTGCTAGTGGCCTAGCGGAAACATACGAGCAGTACTTC

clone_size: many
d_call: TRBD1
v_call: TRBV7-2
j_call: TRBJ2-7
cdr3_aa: CASSWGTGPTYEQYF
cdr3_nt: TGTGCCAGCAGCTGGGGGACAGGGCCAACCTACGAGCAGTACTTC

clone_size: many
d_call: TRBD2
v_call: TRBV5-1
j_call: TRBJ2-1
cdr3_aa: CASSQRGGAYNEQFF
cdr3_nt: TGCGCCAGCAGTCAACGGGGGGGGGCCTACAATGAGCAGTTCTTC

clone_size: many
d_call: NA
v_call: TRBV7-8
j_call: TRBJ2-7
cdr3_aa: CASSSPDSGRYF
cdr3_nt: TGTGCCAGCAGCTCTCCAGACAGTGGGAGGTACTTC

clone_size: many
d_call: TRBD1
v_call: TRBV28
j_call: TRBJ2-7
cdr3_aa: CASRPGTGAREQYF
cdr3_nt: TGTGCCAGCAGACCCGGGACAGGGGCAAGGGAGCAGTACTTC

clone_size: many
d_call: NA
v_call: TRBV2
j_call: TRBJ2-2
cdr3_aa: CASRWDGAYPGELFF
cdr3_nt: TGTGCCAGCAGGTGGGACGGAGCCTACCCCGGGGAGCTGTTTTTT

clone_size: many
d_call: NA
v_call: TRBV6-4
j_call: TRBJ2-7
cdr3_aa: CASSGTDNSTYEQYF
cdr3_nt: TGTGCCAGCAGTGGGACGGACAATTCTACCTACGAGCAGTACTTC

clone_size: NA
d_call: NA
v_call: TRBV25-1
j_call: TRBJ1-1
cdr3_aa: CASSEYGTSVKGEAFF
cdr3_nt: TGTGCCAGCAGTGAATATGGGACATCTGTTAAGGGTGAAGCTTTCTTT

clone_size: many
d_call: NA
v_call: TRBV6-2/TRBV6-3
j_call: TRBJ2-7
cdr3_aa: CASSFRDNSYEQYF
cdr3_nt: TGTGCCAGCAGTTTCCGGGACAACTCCTACGAGCAGTACTTC

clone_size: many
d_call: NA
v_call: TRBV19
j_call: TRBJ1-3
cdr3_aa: CASSIRDKWGGNTIYF
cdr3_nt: TGTGCCAGTAGTATACGTGACAAATGGGGCGGAAACACCATATATTTT

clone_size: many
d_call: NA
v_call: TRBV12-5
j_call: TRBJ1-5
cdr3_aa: CASGLRKGTGNQPQHF
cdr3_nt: TGTGCTAGTGGTTTGAGGAAGGGGACGGGCAATCAGCCCCAGCATTTT

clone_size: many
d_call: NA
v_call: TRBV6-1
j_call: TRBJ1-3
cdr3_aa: CASSLLDASSGNTIYF
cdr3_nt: TGTGCCAGCAGTTTGCTGGACGCCAGCTCTGGAAACACCATATATTTT

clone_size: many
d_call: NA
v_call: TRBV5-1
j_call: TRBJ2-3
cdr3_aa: CASSPGRGGTDTQYF
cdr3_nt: TGCGCCAGCAGCCCGGGACGGGGAGGCACAGATACGCAGTATTTT

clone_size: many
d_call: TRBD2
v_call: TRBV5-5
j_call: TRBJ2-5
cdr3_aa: CASRGEGWETQYF
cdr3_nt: TGTGCCAGCAGGGGGGAGGGATGGGAGACCCAGTACTTC

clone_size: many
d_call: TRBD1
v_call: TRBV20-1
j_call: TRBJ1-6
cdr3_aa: CSARPPGTGASPLHF
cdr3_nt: TGCAGTGCTAGACCTCCCGGGACAGGAGCTTCACCCCTCCACTTT

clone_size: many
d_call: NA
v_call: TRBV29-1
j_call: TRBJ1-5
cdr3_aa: CSVGVGFNQPQHF
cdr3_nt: TGCAGCGTGGGGGTGGGGTTCAATCAGCCCCAGCATTTT

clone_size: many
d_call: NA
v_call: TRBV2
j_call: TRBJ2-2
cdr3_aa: CASSVIVAGELFF
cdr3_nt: TGTGCCAGCAGTGTCATTGTGGCCGGGGAGCTGTTTTTT

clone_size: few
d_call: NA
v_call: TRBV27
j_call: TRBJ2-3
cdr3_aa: CASSRASGTDTQYF
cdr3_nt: TGTGCCAGCAGTCGGGCTAGCGGCACAGATACGCAGTATTTT

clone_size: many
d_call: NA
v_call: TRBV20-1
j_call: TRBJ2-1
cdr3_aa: CSARQSYSYNEQFF
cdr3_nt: TGCAGTGCTAGGCAATCCTACTCCTACAATGAGCAGTTCTTC

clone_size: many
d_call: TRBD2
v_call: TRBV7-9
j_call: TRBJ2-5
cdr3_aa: CASSWTSETQYF
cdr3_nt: TGTGCCAGCAGCTGGACTAGCGAGACCCAGTACTTC

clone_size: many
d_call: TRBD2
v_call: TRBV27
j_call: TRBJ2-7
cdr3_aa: CASRRLTSGSDEQYF
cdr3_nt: TGTGCCAGCAGGAGACTGACTAGCGGGAGCGACGAGCAGTACTTC

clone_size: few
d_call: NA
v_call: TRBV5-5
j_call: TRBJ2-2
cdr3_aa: CASSLGYVGELFF
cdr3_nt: TGTGCCAGCAGCCTCGGGTACGTCGGGGAGCTGTTTTTT

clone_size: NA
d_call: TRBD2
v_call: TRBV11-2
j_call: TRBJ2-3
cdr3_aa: CASTRTSGTDTQYF
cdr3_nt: TGTGCCAGCACCAGGACTAGCGGCACAGATACGCAGTATTTT

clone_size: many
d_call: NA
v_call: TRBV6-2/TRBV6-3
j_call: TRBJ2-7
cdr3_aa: CASSPRGLTYEQYF
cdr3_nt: TGTGCCAGCAGCCCCCGGGGATTGACCTACGAGCAGTACTTC

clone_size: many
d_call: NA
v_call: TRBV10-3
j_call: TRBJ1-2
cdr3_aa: CAIGAAFNYGYTF
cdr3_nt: TGTGCCATCGGGGCAGCCTTTAACTATGGCTACACCTTC

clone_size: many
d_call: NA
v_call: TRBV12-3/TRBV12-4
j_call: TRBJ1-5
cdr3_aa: CASARVSNQPQHF
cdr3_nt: TGTGCTTCGGCGAGGGTTAGCAATCAGCCCCAGCATTTT

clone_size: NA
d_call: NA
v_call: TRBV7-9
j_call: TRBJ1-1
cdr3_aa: CASSARGEMNTEAFF
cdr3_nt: TGTGCCAGCAGCGCGCGGGGGGAAATGAACACTGAAGCTTTCTTT

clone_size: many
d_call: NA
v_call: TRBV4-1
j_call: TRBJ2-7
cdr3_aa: CASSPGVAETYEQYF
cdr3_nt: TGCGCCAGCAGCCCTGGGGTAGCGGAAACCTACGAGCAGTACTTC